The following is a T cell receptor beta chain sequence with its context. The data derive from a study of T-cell reconstitution after alpha-beta-depleted transplantation in children. Trimming took off 1 base at V and 5 bases at J, with 12 bases between the two ends. The CDR3 totals 15 residues. Germline loops: CDR1 SGHVS, CDR2 FNYEAQ. Unique molecular identifiers were incorporated during preparation of the TCRbeta library. One entry per CDR3 protein results from TCRdb running MiXCR on the PCR reads. The sample records 640,000 or so distinct CDR3 sequences, over 15% being singletons. Sequenced here: PBMCs from the stem cell graft donor, sampled from the stem cell graft. This receptor was obtained from a human donor who donated a stem cell graft to a child with acute myeloid leukemia. V and J are TRBV7-6 and TRBJ1-5; possible D gene TRBD1, 5 bases. The CDR3 protein is CASSLGDGEDQPQHF. The CDR3 bases are TGTGCCAGCAGCTTAGGGGACGGCGAGGATCAGCCCCAGCATTTT.